Shown below are 24 T cell receptor beta chains from a single sample sequenced in a study of human T cells and chemical hapten exposure. TCRdb reprocessed the RACE reads with MiXCR, giving one entry per CDR3 protein. The sample includes 82,000 or so distinct CDR3 sequences, 10% to 15% of them seen just once. Time point indicated: patch test 3, about 24 weeks after DPC sensitization. This sample's treatment: therapeutic diphenylcyclopropenone sensitization with weekly scalp DPC. The material sequenced was whole blood, taken in connection with sensitization to the hapten diphenylcyclopropenone (DPC). The receptors originated from a woman aged 50 to 60 with alopecia areata. Some clones in this sample may be carry-over from other donors' samples.

This clonotype came up a few times. The CDR3 reads CASTIYEQYF. Written as DNA, the CDR3 is TGTGCCAGCACCATTTACGAGCAGTACTTC. V and J are TRBV21-1 and TRBJ2-7. TRBV21-1 is deemed a pseudogene. The CDR3 contains 10 residues.

This clonotype has more than one count but fewer than ten. V usage is TRBV7-6 and J usage is TRBJ2-6, with 9 bases that match TRBD1. CDR1 is SGHVS, CDR2 FNYEAQ, per germline. The CDR3 contains 20 residues. V lost 2 bases, J lost 0 bases, and 11 bases stayed unmatched. CDR3 bases: TGTGCCAGCAGCTTAATCATTGGACAGGGGATCCCCTCTGGGGCCAACGTCCTGACTTTC. Amino acids: CASSLIIGQGIPSGANVLTF.

This clonotype was seen at least ten times. The chain carries TRBV18 and TRBJ2-5, with D unclear. V gave up 4 bases and J gave up 3 bases, with 15 bases separating them. Per the germline V gene, CDR1 is KGHSH and CDR2 is LQKENI. The CDR3 is 15 residues long. As DNA, the CDR3 is TGTGCCAGCTCACAGGGAATACAGTCGGAAGAGACCCAGTACTTC. Its translation: CASSQGIQSEETQYF.

The chain links TRBV20-1 to TRBJ2-3; TRBD1 or TRBD2 may be the D gene (5 bases each). CDR3 length: 14 amino acids. The germline CDR1 and CDR2 sequences are DFQATT and SNEGSKA (reference sequence). With 6 bases removed from V and 2 bases from J, the gap between germline ends came to 15 bases. Written as DNA, the CDR3 is TGCAGTGCCACTGATGGGGGTTTCACAGATACGCAGTATTTT. Protein: CSATDGGFTDTQYF.

The chain is built from TRBV29-1 and TRBJ2-3; the D is unclear. This CDR3 has 13 residues. V dropped 3 bases and J dropped 3 bases, with 10 bases sitting between them. Germline loops: CDR1 SQVTM, CDR2 ANQGSEA. DNA of the CDR3: TGCAGCGTTGAGCCCGACATTACAGATACGCAGTATTTT. As protein: CSVEPDITDTQYF.

This clonotype was observed a handful of times. The chain uses TRBV4-2 and TRBJ2-5, with D maybe TRBD2 (5 bases). The ends were cut back, 1 base at V and 1 base at J, with 19 bases in the middle. The CDR3 extends over 18 amino acids. Germline V CDR1 and CDR2: LGHNA, YNFKEQ. This CDR3 is CASSQAPGIAGRQETQYF. The CDR3, as DNA: TGTGCCAGCAGCCAAGCCCCCGGAATCGCGGGCCGCCAAGAGACCCAGTACTTC.

This clonotype was counted a few times. The genes are TRBV10-3 and TRBJ2-3; maybe TRBD1 (6 bases). V was trimmed by 4 bases and J by 0 bases, leaving 14 bases between them. CDR1 ENHRY and CDR2 SYGVKD come from the germline V gene. The length of the CDR3 is 16 residues. CDR3 sequence: CAISARDTSSTDTQYF. The DNA of the CDR3 is TGTGCCATCAGTGCCCGGGACACCTCTAGCACAGATACGCAGTATTTT.

There are many counts of this clonotype. V is TRBV28 and J is TRBJ1-1; 9 bases are shared with TRBD1. The CDR3 covers 13 residues. V dropped 10 bases and J dropped 1; count of bases not matched to a gene: 4. The germline V gene has CDR1 MDHEN and CDR2 SYDVKM. In DNA form, the CDR3 reads TGTGCCACCCAGGGACAGGGGAACACTGAAGCTTTCTTT. Its protein is CATQGQGNTEAFF.

This clonotype was counted between two and nine times. The chain is built from TRBV7-2 and TRBJ1-4; no clear D gene. The CDR3 contains 15 residues. The germline CDR1 and CDR2 sequences are SGHTA and FQGNSA. V lost 1 base and J lost 6, with 12 bases in between. CDR3 loop: CASSLGNAWDEKLFF. The CDR3 coding sequence is TGTGCCAGCAGCTTAGGGAACGCCTGGGATGAAAAACTGTTTTTT.

This clonotype appeared once. A read error may account for a junction end that differs from germline. This chain links TRBV7-9 with TRBJ1-1, with D possibly matching TRBD1 (5 bases). The germline V gene encodes CDR1 SEHNR and CDR2 FQNEAQ (reference sequence). The CDR3 has 14 residues. Here the CDR3 reads CACSLEGTSTEAFF. For the CDR3, the DNA is TGTGCCTGCAGCTTAGAGGGGACCAGCACTGAAGCTTTCTTT.

This clonotype has more than one count but fewer than ten. The CDR3 is CASTDQGMIGYTF. CDR3 coding DNA: TGTGCCAGTACCGATCAAGGAATGATTGGCTACACCTTC. This chain joins TRBV19 and TRBJ1-2; D remains unclear. Per germline, CDR1 LNHDA and CDR2 SQIVND (reference sequence). CDR3 length: 13 residues. V shed 7 bases and J shed 7 bases, with 16 bases lying between them.

This clonotype was observed many times. In nucleotides, the CDR3 is TGTGCCAGCAGTGACCGGGACAACTTACCTACCGGGGAGCTGTTTTTT. It specifies CASSDRDNLPTGELFF. The genes are TRBV12-3 or TRBV12-4 and TRBJ2-2; TRBD1 might be the D (6 bases). This CDR3 spans 16 amino acids. V shed 5 bases and J shed 5 bases, with 18 bases lying between them.

This clonotype was picked up many times. The CDR3 DNA sequence: TGTGCCAGCAGTCCAAAACGCGGACAGCGATCGCTTGAAGCTTTCTTT. Protein: CASSPKRGQRSLEAFF. The chain has TRBV12-3 or TRBV12-4 and TRBJ1-1, with D possibly matching TRBD1 (6 bases). CDR3 size: 16 residues. V was trimmed by 5 bases and J by 7 bases, leaving 23 bases between them.

Regarding this clonotype: At one boundary the junction diverges from the germline segment, which might be a read error. The V call is TRBV6-5, the J call TRBJ1-4; D not certain. The CDR3 consists of 15 residues. Germline CDR1 MNHEY, CDR2 SVGAGI. The DNA of the CDR3 is TGTGCCAGCAGCTCGAACTCTGCAACGAATGAAAAACTGTTTTTT. This codes for CASSSNSATNEKLFF.

This chain connects TRBV2 to TRBJ1-5; 7 nucleotides agree with TRBD1. This CDR3 is 13 amino acids long. CDR1 SNHLY and CDR2 FYNNEI come from the germline V gene. Trimming took 10 bases from V and 4 from J; bases not matched to a gene: 7. The CDR3: CATRQGYNQPQHF. Here the CDR3 DNA reads TGTGCCACCCGACAGGGTTATAATCAGCCCCAGCATTTT. Combining the CDR3 with reference TRBV2 and TRBJ1-5 gives the whole variable domain EPEVTQTPSHQVTQMGQEVILRCVPISNHLYFYWYRQILGQKVEFLVSFYNNEISEKSEIFDDQFSVERPDGSNFTLKIRSTKLEDSAMYFCATRQGYNQPQHFGDGTRLSIL.

This clonotype was recorded at least ten times. The V gene is TRBV18, the J gene TRBJ1-4; D is perhaps TRBD1 (6 bases). The V and J ends lost 3 bases and 8 bases respectively, with 19 bases between them. Germline V gene sequence: CDR1 KGHSH, CDR2 LQKENI. There are 16 residues in the CDR3. The CDR3 spells CASSPLYRDKGEKLFF. CDR3 bases: TGTGCCAGCTCACCGCTCTACCGGGACAAGGGCGAAAAACTGTTTTTT.

A few counts support this clonotype. This chain joins TRBV24-1 and TRBJ2-7; 11 bases are a match to TRBD2. Germline trimming cut 3 bases from V and 4 bases from J; bases unmatched to any gene: 19. This CDR3 is 20 amino acids long. CDR1 KGHDR and CDR2 SFDVKD come from the germline V gene. DNA for the CDR3: TGTGCCACCAGTGATGCACCTGGGACTAGCGGACCGAACTGGGTTTACGAGCAGTACTTC. Translation: CATSDAPGTSGPNWVYEQYF.

This clonotype was detected ten times or more. The rearrangement joins TRBV14 to TRBJ1-1; D unresolved. The CDR3 runs 14 residues. CDR1 is SGHDN, CDR2 FVKESK, per germline. Trimming removed 1 base at V and 0 bases at J, with 6 bases between. DNA for the CDR3: TGTGCCAGCAGCCAAGGATCCATGAACACTGAAGCTTTCTTT. Translated: CASSQGSMNTEAFF.

The CDR3: CASSLFSSGSYEQYF. The DNA of the CDR3 is TGTGCCAGCAGTTTATTTTCTAGCGGGAGCTACGAGCAGTACTTC. The V gene is TRBV27, the J gene TRBJ2-7; 10 bases match TRBD2. The CDR3 length is 15 residues. Germline V gene lookup returns CDR1 MNHEY and CDR2 SMNVEV (reference sequence). V lost 1 base and J lost 3; bases outside the gene matches: 3.

This clonotype was detected only a few times. The genes are TRBV5-6 and TRBJ2-7; no reliable D call. Germline V gives CDR1 SGHDT, CDR2 YYEEEE. V lost 6 bases and J 5 bases, leaving 15 bases between the germline ends. The CDR3 is 13 residues long. The CDR3 sequence is CASKSRPNHEQYF. The CDR3 DNA is TGTGCCAGCAAGTCGCGGCCTAATCACGAGCAGTACTTC. The whole variable domain, filled in from reference TRBV5-6 and TRBJ2-7, reads DAGVTQSPTHLIKTRGQQVTLRCSPKSGHDTVSWYQQALGQGPQFIFQYYEEEERQRGNFPDRFSGHQFPNYSSELNVNALLLGDSALYLCASKSRPNHEQYFGPGTRLTVT.

This clonotype was counted a few times. The chain uses TRBV2 and TRBJ2-7; 10 bases align to TRBD2. The CDR3 length is 15 residues. V lost 7 bases and J lost 0; bases outside the gene matches: 6. Germline V gene lookup returns CDR1 SNHLY and CDR2 FYNNEI. Here the CDR3 DNA reads TGTGCCAGCATTCGGGGACTAGCGTACTCCTACGAGCAGTACTTC. Amino acid sequence: CASIRGLAYSYEQYF.

V and J are TRBV5-1 and TRBJ2-2, with D maybe TRBD2 (6 bases). CDR1 and CDR2 (germline): SGHRS, YFSETQ. This CDR3 comprises 12 residues. Trimming stripped 6 bases from V and 6 bases from J, with 9 bases between. The CDR3 nucleotides are TGCGCCAGCAAGAGGGAGGCCGGGGAGCTGTTTTTT. Its translation: CASKREAGELFF.

The CDR3 DNA sequence: TGCAGCGTCACGACTAGCGGGAGCCAAGAGACCCAGTACTTC. Translated, it gives CSVTTSGSQETQYF. The chain carries TRBV29-1 and TRBJ2-5; TRBD2 matches at 12 bases. CDR1 and CDR2 (germline): SQVTM, ANQGSEA. V was pared by 6 bases and J by 1 base, with 3 bases of the junction left unmatched. This CDR3 contains 14 residues.

J is TRBJ2-3 and V is TRBV20-1; 10 bases line up with TRBD2. The V gene end was trimmed by 6 bases and the J gene end by 1 base; junction bases not matched to a gene: 7. This CDR3 is 15 amino acids long. The germline gives CDR1 DFQATT, CDR2 SNEGSKA (reference sequence). The CDR3 here is CSASGTSDGTDTQYF. CDR3 nucleotides: TGCAGTGCATCCGGGACTAGCGACGGCACAGATACGCAGTATTTT.